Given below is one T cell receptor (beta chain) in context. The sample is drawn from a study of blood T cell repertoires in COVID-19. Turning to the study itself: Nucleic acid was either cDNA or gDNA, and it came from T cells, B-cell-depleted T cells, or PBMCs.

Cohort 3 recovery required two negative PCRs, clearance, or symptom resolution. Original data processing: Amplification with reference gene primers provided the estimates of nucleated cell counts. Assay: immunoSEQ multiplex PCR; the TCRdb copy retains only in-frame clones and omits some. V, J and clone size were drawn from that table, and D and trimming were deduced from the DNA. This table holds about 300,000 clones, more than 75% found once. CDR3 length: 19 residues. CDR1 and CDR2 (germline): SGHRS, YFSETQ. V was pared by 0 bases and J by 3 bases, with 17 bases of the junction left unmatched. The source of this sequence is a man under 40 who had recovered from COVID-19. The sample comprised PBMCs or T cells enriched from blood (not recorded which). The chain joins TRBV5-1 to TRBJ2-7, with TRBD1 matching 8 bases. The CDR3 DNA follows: TGCGCCAGCAGCTTGGGGTCCAAATCCGGGACAGGAAATGACTACGAGCAGTACTTC. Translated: CASSLGSKSGTGNDYEQYF.